This is a list of T cell receptor beta chains from one sample in a study of cytomegalovirus exposure and HLA in healthy donors. Produced via immunoSEQ multiplex PCR; TCRdb's table is partial and in-frame only. The sample carries tens of thousands of clones, around 80% recorded once. What was sequenced was PBMCs. All receptors come from a male donor in good health and CMV-seropositive. The CDR3 runs from the conserved cysteine through the conserved F or W. D genes are given only for firm matches. Rows may omit the clone size; those that give it use once, few, many or a size class.

clone_size j_call d_call v_call cdr3_length cdr3_nt cdr3_aa
NA TRBJ2-7 TRBD1 TRBV19 16 TGTGCCAGTAGTATATTGGGACGGACAGGCCCCTCCGAGCAGTACTTC CASSILGRTGPSEQYF
NA TRBJ2-5 TRBD1 TRBV7-2 14 TGTGCCAGCAGGAGGACAGGGAGTTATGAGACCCAGTACTTC CASRRTGSYETQYF
NA TRBJ2-2 TRBD2 TRBV11-2 16 TGTGCCAGCAGCTGGGGGACTAGCGGGAGCACCGGGGAGCTGTTTTTT CASSWGTSGSTGELFF
NA TRBJ2-2 NA TRBV6-4 14 TGTGCCAGCAGTGATGCAGGGAACACCGGGGAGCTGTTTTTT CASSDAGNTGELFF
NA TRBJ2-1 TRBD1 TRBV28 17 TGTGCCAGCAGTCCACTCGGACAGGGGAGCTCCTACAATGAGCAGTTCTTC CASSPLGQGSSYNEQFF
NA TRBJ1-1 TRBD1 TRBV5-1 14 TGCGCCAGCAGGCGACAGGGGGCGGTCACTGAAGCTTTCTTT CASRRQGAVTEAFF
NA TRBJ2-7 TRBD1 TRBV30 13 TGTGCCTGGAGTGTAGGGACAGGGAGAGAGCAGTACTTC CAWSVGTGREQYF
NA TRBJ2-3 NA TRBV5-1 14 TGCGCCAGCAGCCTAAGGGGTTTCGCAGATACGCAGTATTTT CASSLRGFADTQYF
few TRBJ1-4 TRBD1 TRBV6-5 14 TGTGCCAGCAGTTACAGGGGGCCGAGGGAAAAACTGTTTTTT CASSYRGPREKLFF
NA TRBJ1-6 NA TRBV6-5 14 TGTGCCAGCAAACGACAGGCATATAATTCACCCCTCCACTTT CASKRQAYNSPLHF
NA TRBJ2-7 NA TRBV27 13 TGTGCCAGCAGGTTATCCAGGGCCTACGAGCAGTACTTC CASRLSRAYEQYF
NA TRBJ2-5 TRBD1 TRBV5-1 16 TGCGCCAGCGGGACAGGGGTCTTCTGGGAACAAGAGACCCAGTACTTC CASGTGVFWEQETQYF
NA TRBJ2-2 NA TRBV4-1 12 TGCGCCAGCAGCCAAGCCGGAGCGGAGCTGTTTTTT CASSQAGAELFF
NA TRBJ2-7 TRBD1 TRBV29-1 14 TGCAGCGTTGAGACAGGGTCCATCTCCTACGAGCAGTACTTC CSVETGSISYEQYF
NA TRBJ1-1 TRBD1 TRBV6-4 15 TGTGCCAGCAGTAGGACAGGATTGAATAACACTGAAGCTTTCTTT CASSRTGLNNTEAFF
many TRBJ2-1 NA TRBV5-1 14 TGCGCCAGCACCATCGCGCCGTCCTCCAATGAGCAGTTCTTC CASTIAPSSNEQFF
NA TRBJ2-7 NA TRBV29-1 13 TGCAGCGTTTCTGGCCTGGGAGCCTACGAGCAGTACTTC CSVSGLGAYEQYF
NA TRBJ1-1 TRBD1 TRBV30 17 TGTGCCTGGAGTGTACGGGACAGGGGTGACATGAACACTGAAGCTTTCTTT CAWSVRDRGDMNTEAFF
NA TRBJ2-3 TRBD2 TRBV7-2 17 TGTGCCAGCGGGAGAATGAGACTAGCGGGGGGCACAGATACGCAGTATTTT CASGRMRLAGGTDTQYF
NA TRBJ2-7 TRBD1 TRBV28 15 TGTGCCAGCAGTCTACGACAGGGGGCGCCCTACGAGCAGTACTTC CASSLRQGAPYEQYF
NA TRBJ1-2 TRBD1 TRBV28 15 TGTGCCAGCAGTTCCGCACCCGGGACAGCCTATGGCTACACCTTC CASSSAPGTAYGYTF
NA TRBJ2-5 TRBD2 TRBV30 14 TGTGCCTGGAGTCGGGGGGGATCATCGGAGACCCAGTACTTC CAWSRGGSSETQYF
NA TRBJ1-5 TRBD1 TRBV5-6 14 TGTGCCAGCAGCGGGACAGGTGACTACCAGCCCCAGCATTTT CASSGTGDYQPQHF
NA TRBJ2-3 NA TRBV5-1 15 TGCGCCAGCAGGTTGTCGGGGATCGGCACAGATACGCAGTATTTT CASRLSGIGTDTQYF
NA TRBJ2-1 TRBD1 TRBV27 14 TGTGCCAGCTCCTCCGGGACAGGGCACAATGAGCAGTTCTTC CASSSGTGHNEQFF
NA TRBJ1-2 NA TRBV2 13 TGTGCCAGCAGAAACGGGGGGGCGCAGGGCTACACCTTC CASRNGGAQGYTF
NA TRBJ2-2 TRBD1 TRBV5-4 14 TGTGCCGGACAGGGGCCCCTGAACACCGGGGAGCTGTTTTTT CAGQGPLNTGELFF
NA TRBJ1-1 NA TRBV6-5 12 TGTGCCAGCAGTGTGGGCGGGGGTGAAGCTTTCTTT CASSVGGGEAFF
NA TRBJ2-5 NA TRBV5-1 14 TGCGCCAGCAGCTTGCCAGGGAAGGGAGAGACCCAGTACTTC CASSLPGKGETQYF
once TRBJ1-4 TRBD1 TRBV7-9 15 TGTGCCAGCAGCCTCTCGACAGGGACTAATGAAAAACTGTTTTTT CASSLSTGTNEKLFF
NA TRBJ1-3 NA TRBV5-6 16 TGTGCCAGCAGCTCTACAGGGACGTTTTCTGGAAACACCATATATTTT CASSSTGTFSGNTIYF
NA TRBJ2-7 NA TRBV9 14 TGTGCCAGCAGCGTAGGGCCCCTGCCCCACGAGCAGTACTTC CASSVGPLPHEQYF
NA TRBJ2-2 TRBD2 TRBV27 16 TGTGCCAGCAGTTCCCCTAGCGGGATCGTTAGCGGGGAGCTGTTTTTT CASSSPSGIVSGELFF
NA TRBJ1-1 NA TRBV7-8 15 TGTGCCAGCAGTTTAGGTGGACACTCGAACACTGAAGCTTTCTTT CASSLGGHSNTEAFF
NA TRBJ2-3 TRBD2 TRBV18 17 TGTGCCAGCTCATCCAGTGGGTCTAGCGGGAGCGCAGATACGCAGTATTTT CASSSSGSSGSADTQYF
once TRBJ2-7 TRBD1 TRBV5-5 16 TGTGCCAGCAGCTTGGGGGACAGGGGGCTTTCCTACGAGCAGTACTTC CASSLGDRGLSYEQYF
NA TRBJ1-1 TRBD1 TRBV28 14 TGTGCCAGCAGACCCGGACAGGGGGCGACTGAAGCTTTCTTT CASRPGQGATEAFF
NA TRBJ1-3 NA TRBV7-6 17 TGTGCCAGCAACCCGACGGTGGGCTTTCAATCTGGAAACACCATATATTTT CASNPTVGFQSGNTIYF
NA TRBJ1-1 NA TRBV4-1 19 TGCGCCAGCAGCCAAGAAAGGGCTGTTGTAGGGACACCGAACACTGAAGCTTTCTTT CASSQERAVVGTPNTEAFF
NA TRBJ1-1 NA TRBV5-6 14 TGTGCCAGCAGCCCCTCAAGGGGATACACTGAAGCTTTCTTT CASSPSRGYTEAFF
NA TRBJ2-7 NA TRBV19 17 TGTGCCAGTAGCTCCCTAAGACAAACAGGTCCGTCCTACGAGCAGTACTTC CASSSLRQTGPSYEQYF
NA TRBJ1-1 NA TRBV19 13 TGTGCCAGTTTGGCAGGATTGAACACTGAAGCTTTCTTT CASLAGLNTEAFF
NA TRBJ2-1 NA TRBV4-2 13 TGTGCCAGCAGCCAAGATTCCGAGGGTGAGCAGTTCTTC CASSQDSEGEQFF
NA TRBJ2-7 NA TRBV6-6 14 TGTGCCAGCAGTCCCAGTATGCGGAGCTACGAGCAGTACTTC CASSPSMRSYEQYF
NA TRBJ1-3 NA TRBV10-3 14 TGTGCCATCAGTCGCGGTCAGAACGGAAACACCATATATTTT CAISRGQNGNTIYF
NA TRBJ2-7 TRBD2 TRBV5-6 15 TGTGCCAGCAGCAGCTTTAGCGGGAGGGGGTACGAGCAGTACTTC CASSSFSGRGYEQYF
NA TRBJ1-5 NA TRBV7-9 17 TGTGCCAGCAGCACCGCCGACGGCCTCGGGGGCAATCAGCCCCAGCATTTT CASSTADGLGGNQPQHF
NA TRBJ2-7 TRBD2 TRBV27 16 TGTGCCAGCAGTCTTGGTCTAGCGGGAGCTAGCAACGAGCAGTACTTC CASSLGLAGASNEQYF
NA TRBJ2-1 TRBD2 TRBV10-3 14 TGTGCCATCAGCCCCGCGGCGGGAGCCAATGAGCAGTTCTTC CAISPAAGANEQFF
NA TRBJ1-2 NA TRBV30 12 TGTGCCTGGAGAGGGGCCAACTATGGCTACACCTTC CAWRGANYGYTF
NA TRBJ2-7 NA TRBV19 14 TGTGCCAGTAGCGACCCTCCCAGGGTCCACGAGCAGTACTTC CASSDPPRVHEQYF
NA TRBJ2-5 NA TRBV2 15 TGTGCCAGCCACTTGACAGCAATGGCTCAAGAGACCCAGTACTTC CASHLTAMAQETQYF
NA TRBJ2-7 NA TRBV5-6 15 TGTGCCAGCAGCCAGGGGTTAGGGCAAAGCTACGAGCAGTACTTC CASSQGLGQSYEQYF